Shown below are 28 T cell receptor beta chains from a single sample sequenced in a study of blood T cell repertoires in COVID-19. Measured with immunoSEQ multiplex PCR; TCRdb has only the in-frame clones, and not every one. The repertoire holds 150,000 to 250,000 clones, about 80% seen once, with approximately 6.9% in the top ten. Material for sequencing was peripheral blood. The source of these receptors is a human donor with acute or convalescent COVID-19. The donor label of this sample is uncertain.

The chain is built from TRBV5-4 and TRBJ1-2; the D gene is possibly TRBD1 (6 bases). The germline gives CDR1 SGHNT, CDR2 YYREEE (reference sequence). CDR3 size: 14 residues. Trimming shortened V by 4 bases and J by 2 bases, and 12 bases separated the two germline ends. CDR3 region: CASSLGQLNYGYTF. The CDR3 DNA sequence: TGTGCCAGCAGCCTCGGACAGCTCAACTATGGCTACACCTTC.

The rearrangement joins TRBV5-4 to TRBJ1-2; 7 bases are shared with TRBD1. V trimming: 4 bases; J trimming: 5 bases; junction bases outside the gene matches: 5. The germline CDR1 and CDR2 sequences are SGHNT and YYREEE (reference sequence). CDR3 length equals 13 residues. The CDR3 DNA follows: TGTGCCAGCAGCCCTTGGGACAGATATGGCTACACCTTC. This codes for CASSPWDRYGYTF.

This chain links TRBV7-2 with TRBJ1-1, with 11 bases fitting TRBD1. Germline values: CDR1 SGHTA, CDR2 FQGNSA. The junction had 6 bases not matched to a gene; V was cut back by 3 bases and J by 3 bases. The CDR3 spans 16 residues. CDR3 bases: TGTGCCAGCAGCTTCGGGACAGGGGGAAGTTACACTGAAGCTTTCTTT. This codes for CASSFGTGGSYTEAFF.

The chain links TRBV28 to TRBJ1-5; 7 nucleotides agree with TRBD1. The CDR3 spans 16 residues. The V gene's germline CDR1 is MDHEN and CDR2 SYDVKM. After removal of 2 bases from V and 1 base from J, the junction contained 5 bases not matched to a gene. CDR3 protein: CASSLGPGQSNQPQHF. In nucleotides, the CDR3 is TGTGCCAGCAGTTTAGGGCCGGGACAGAGCAATCAGCCCCAGCATTTT.

The chain uses TRBV19 and TRBJ1-5, with D maybe TRBD1 (6 bases). This CDR3 spans 16 amino acids. The ends were cut back, 6 bases at V and 4 bases at J, with 19 bases in the middle. The germline V gene has CDR1 LNHDA and CDR2 SQIVND (reference sequence). The CDR3 region has the DNA TGTGCCAGTAGCGCCCTAAGCGGTAGGGGGAATCAGCCCCAGCATTTT. It translates to CASSALSGRGNQPQHF.

V and J are TRBV10-1 and TRBJ2-1; D gene uncertain. From germline, CDR1 is WNHNN and CDR2 SYGVQD (reference sequence). The V gene lost 6 bases and the J gene lost 5 bases, with 14 bases spanning the gap. The CDR3 is 14 residues long. The CDR3 coding sequence is TGCGCCAGCAGCAGGCGAGATATAAACAATGAGCAGTTCTTC. Its translation is CASSRRDINNEQFF.

V gene TRBV2 combines with J gene TRBJ2-7, with 7 bases lining up with TRBD2. Germline loops: CDR1 SNHLY, CDR2 FYNNEI. The V segment lost 11 bases and the J segment 4 bases; nucleotides outside the gene matches: 11. This CDR3 has 13 amino acids. This CDR3 reads CAGGRLATYEQYF. Here the CDR3 DNA reads TGTGCCGGCGGCCGACTAGCTACATACGAGCAGTACTTC.

The chain links TRBV7-2 to TRBJ2-3; D possibly corresponds to TRBD1 (6 bases). CDR1 is SGHTA and CDR2 is FQGNSA in the germline V gene. The CDR3 totals 15 residues. Trimming pared 4 bases from V and 4 bases from J, leaving 15 bases between. CDR3 in DNA: TGTGCCAGCAGCTCGCCACAGGGAAGAGCAGATACGCAGTATTTT. Translated, it gives CASSSPQGRADTQYF.

This chain uses TRBV30 with TRBJ2-2; D ambiguous. CDR1 is GTSNPN and CDR2 is SVGIG in the germline V gene (reference sequence). Trimming took 0 bases from V and 1 from J, leaving 6 bases between them. CDR3 length: 14 residues. The DNA of the CDR3 is TGTGCCTGGAGTGTAACGGTGAACACCGGGGAGCTGTTTTTT. Protein product: CAWSVTVNTGELFF.

In its sample, this clone was seen once. The chain couples TRBV15 to TRBJ2-1; 9 positions match TRBD2. V dropped 0 bases and J dropped 5; count of bases not matched to a gene: 14. There are 19 residues in the CDR3. CDR1 and CDR2 from the germline V gene are LNHNV and YYDKDF (reference sequence). This CDR3 is CATSRDWREGLIVNNEQFF. In DNA, the CDR3 is TGTGCCACCAGCAGAGATTGGCGGGAGGGCCTTATAGTAAACAATGAGCAGTTCTTC. The whole variable domain, remainder taken from reference TRBV15 and TRBJ2-1, is DAMVIQNPRYQVTQFGKPVTLSCSQTLNHNVMYWYQQKSSQAPKLLFHYYDKDFNNEADTPDNFQSRRPNTSFCFLDIRSPGLGDTAMYLCATSRDWREGLIVNNEQFFGPGTRLTVL.

This chain connects TRBV9 to TRBJ1-4; 7 bases fit TRBD1. From germline, CDR1 is SGDLS and CDR2 YYNGEE. CDR3 length: 13 amino acids. The V gene end was trimmed by 2 bases and the J gene end by 8 bases; junction bases not matched to a gene: 3. CDR3 in DNA: TGTGCCAGCAGCGTTGGGACAGCCGAAAAACTGTTTTTT. As protein: CASSVGTAEKLFF.

The chain carries TRBV29-1 and TRBJ2-7; D may be TRBD1 (5 bases). CDR3 size: 11 residues. Germline V gene data show CDR1 as SQVTM and CDR2 as ANQGSEA. Trimming took 5 bases from V and 12 from J, leaving 17 bases between them. DNA for the CDR3: TGCAGCGTTCATGACAGCGCCTCGTGGTACTTC. This gives the protein CSVHDSASWYF.

The CDR3 loop is CAFQGTRREGYTDTQYF. The CDR3 DNA sequence: TGTGCCTTCCAAGGGACGAGGCGGGAGGGTTACACAGATACGCAGTATTTT. The chain carries TRBV5-4 and TRBJ2-3; 9 bases fit TRBD2. With V trimmed by 10 bases and J by 2 bases, 17 bases remained unmatched. The CDR3 extends over 17 amino acids. The germline CDR1 and CDR2 sequences are SGHNT and YYREEE (reference sequence).

The V gene is TRBV29-1, the J gene TRBJ2-7; TRBD2 might be the D (9 bases). Germline values: CDR1 SQVTM, CDR2 ANQGSEA. The CDR3 covers 14 residues. V dropped 4 bases and J dropped 9 bases, with 22 bases sitting between them. This chain's CDR3 is CSVGSDLAGTGQYF. The CDR3 DNA sequence: TGCAGCGTTGGAAGTGACCTAGCGGGGACAGGGCAGTACTTC.

Only a few counts were recorded for this clone. The rearrangement uses TRBV10-3 and TRBJ1-3; D gene ambiguous. The CDR3 has 13 residues. The V end lost 10 bases, the J end lost 8 bases, and 18 bases lay between the germline ends. Germline CDR1 reads ENHRY; CDR2 reads SYGVKD. For the CDR3, the DNA is TGTGCCACCCGGCCAATAACGGCGGACACCATATATTTT. Amino acids: CATRPITADTIYF.

V gene TRBV28 combines with J gene TRBJ2-6; D call uncertain. The CDR3 contains 13 residues. The ends were cut back, 7 bases at V and 4 bases at J, with 8 bases in the middle. Germline V lookup: CDR1 MDHEN, CDR2 SYDVKM. The CDR3: CASIGYGANVLTF. The CDR3 nucleotides are TGTGCCAGCATCGGGTACGGGGCCAACGTCCTGACTTTC.

The chain carries TRBV7-9 and TRBJ2-2; tentative D call: TRBD1 (5 bases). Per germline, CDR1 SEHNR and CDR2 FQNEAQ (reference sequence). This CDR3 is 16 amino acids long. The V end lost 1 base, the J end lost 5 bases, and 14 bases lay between the germline ends. Here the CDR3 DNA reads TGTGCCAGCAGCTTAGTACTTCAAAGGGGTACCGGGGAGCTGTTTTTT. Amino acid sequence: CASSLVLQRGTGELFF.

The chain employs TRBV7-2 and TRBJ2-6; D not certain. The CDR3 is 15 residues long. The germline V and J ends were trimmed by 5 bases and 0 bases, with 8 bases remaining between them. Germline V gives CDR1 SGHTA, CDR2 FQGNSA. The CDR3 spells CASSIRSSGANVLTF. Written as DNA, the CDR3 is TGTGCCAGCAGCATCCGGAGCTCTGGGGCCAACGTCCTGACTTTC.

V and J are TRBV24-1 and TRBJ2-1, with D tentatively TRBD2 (6 bases). This CDR3 has 15 amino acids. The ends were cut back, 2 bases at V and 5 bases at J, with 12 bases in the middle. Germline V gene lookup returns CDR1 KGHDR and CDR2 SFDVKD. This CDR3 reads CATSDWDGGNNEQFF. CDR3 DNA sequence: TGTGCCACCAGTGATTGGGATGGGGGGAACAATGAGCAGTTCTTC.

This clone was counted a few times. The chain joins TRBV7-2 to TRBJ1-2; D call uncertain. Germline V gives CDR1 SGHTA, CDR2 FQGNSA. CDR3 size: 14 residues. Trimming took off 5 bases at V and 5 bases at J, with 15 bases between the two ends. CDR3 nucleotides: TGTGCCAGCAGCACGACTTCGGCGGGTTATGGCTACACCTTC. As protein: CASSTTSAGYGYTF.

The chain is built from TRBV5-1 and TRBJ2-3, with 8 bases aligning to TRBD2. The trim removed 0 bases at V and 1 base at J, leaving 4 bases unmatched. Per the germline V gene, CDR1 is SGHRS and CDR2 is YFSETQ. The CDR3 totals 16 residues. This chain's CDR3 is CASSLDTGGGTDTQYF. The DNA of the CDR3 is TGCGCCAGCAGCTTGGATACGGGAGGGGGCACAGATACGCAGTATTTT. The full variable domain, in which reference TRBV5-1 and TRBJ2-3 provide the parts outside the CDR3, is KAGVTQTPRYLIKTRGQQVTLSCSPISGHRSVSWYQQTPGQGLQFLFEYFSETQRNKGNFPGRFSGRQFSNSRSEMNVSTLELGDSALYLCASSLDTGGGTDTQYFGPGTRLTVL.

V gene TRBV2 combines with J gene TRBJ2-2; D is perhaps TRBD1 (6 bases). The CDR3 length is 14 residues. The ends were cut back, 7 bases at V and 0 bases at J, with 9 bases in the middle. Germline V gene data show CDR1 as SNHLY and CDR2 as FYNNEI. The DNA for the CDR3 is TGTGCCAGCACCCGGGACACGAACACCGGGGAGCTGTTTTTT. This encodes CASTRDTNTGELFF.

This chain links TRBV28 with TRBJ1-1; no reliable D call. The CDR3 runs to 15 residues. CDR1 MDHEN and CDR2 SYDVKM come from the germline V gene. Trimming shortened V by 4 bases and J by 6 bases, and 18 bases separated the two germline ends. The CDR3 region is CASSSSLGVGSEAFF. The CDR3 DNA reads as TGTGCCAGCAGTTCCTCTCTCGGGGTTGGGTCTGAAGCTTTCTTT.

This chain uses TRBV30 with TRBJ1-4; D gene ambiguous. V lost 0 bases and J lost 0, with 5 bases in between. This CDR3 region has 14 residues. Germline V gene lookup returns CDR1 GTSNPN and CDR2 SVGIG (reference sequence). In DNA form, the CDR3 reads TGTGCCTGGAGTGTTTCTCCAACTAATGAAAAACTGTTTTTT. This translates into CAWSVSPTNEKLFF.

In DNA form, the CDR3 reads TGTGCCATCAGTGTGGCGGGGCTGAACACTGAAGCTTTCTTT. This codes for CAISVAGLNTEAFF. The V gene is TRBV10-3, the J gene TRBJ1-1; D might be TRBD1 (5 bases). CDR3 length: 14 amino acids. Germline V gives CDR1 ENHRY, CDR2 SYGVKD. The V end lost 4 bases, the J end lost 0 bases, and 9 bases lay between the germline ends.

This chain uses TRBV5-4 with TRBJ2-7; 9 bases are a match to TRBD1. The J segment lost 4 bases and the V segment lost 4 bases, leaving 6 bases of the junction unmatched. The CDR3 sequence is 14 residues long. CDR1 SGHNT and CDR2 YYREEE come from the germline V gene (reference sequence). CDR3 in DNA: TGTGCCAGCAGCGCTGGGGACAGGGCTTACGAGCAGTACTTC. Translating it yields CASSAGDRAYEQYF.

The chain employs TRBV27 and TRBJ1-5; tentative D call: TRBD1 (5 bases). The length of the CDR3 is 15 residues. V was cut by 3 bases and J by 0 bases, with 9 bases left in between. CDR1 is MNHEY, CDR2 SMNVEV, per germline (reference sequence). CDR3 loop: CASSFDSNSNQPQHF. The CDR3 DNA is TGTGCCAGCAGTTTCGACAGTAATAGCAATCAGCCCCAGCATTTT.

The chain carries TRBV15 and TRBJ1-5; the match to TRBD1 covers 7 bases. The germline CDR1 and CDR2 sequences are LNHNV and YYDKDF (reference sequence). The CDR3 has 17 residues. V dropped 1 base and J dropped 1; count of bases not matched to a gene: 7. This CDR3 reads CATSRVYGTVSNQPQHF. The CDR3 nucleotides are TGTGCCACCAGCAGAGTATACGGGACAGTCAGCAATCAGCCCCAGCATTTT.